This TCR beta chain was captured in a study of blood T cell repertoires in COVID-19. Whole-study context: Some COVID-19 samples were acute and others convalescent; all came from the United States, Italy and Spain. The cDNA or gDNA used as material had been derived from T cells, B-cell-depleted T cells, or PBMCs.

This CDR3 has 15 amino acids. Germline V lookup: CDR1 SGDLS, CDR2 YYNGEE. The V and J ends lost 2 bases and 2 bases respectively, with 11 bases between them. A single count supports this clone. Methods used by the authors: Reference gene primer amplification yielded estimated nucleated cell counts. TCRdb keeps only in-frame clones here, not all; method: immunoSEQ multiplex PCR. V and J calls and clone size are given by that table; D and trimming were obtained from the DNA. The repertoire holds hundreds of thousands of clones, with roughly 86% as singletons. This chain joins TRBV9 and TRBJ1-5; D possibly corresponds to TRBD1 (5 bases). This TCR was recovered from a woman aged 25 to 45 who had recovered from COVID-19. The specimen sequenced was peripheral blood. The CDR3 region has the DNA TGTGCCAGCAGCGTGGGGGGGGTTGGCAATCAGCCCCAGCATTTT. Amino acid sequence: CASSVGGVGNQPQHF.